The rows below give T cell receptor beta chains drawn from one sample of a study of blood T cell repertoires in COVID-19. Method: immunoSEQ multiplex PCR; TCRdb's copy keeps in-frame clones and lacks some. The table lists 200,000 to 250,000 clones, 90% to 95% of them singletons, with 0.7% to 0.85% in the top ten. The source material was peripheral blood. Every receptor here comes from a man aged 55 to 70 with COVID-19, enrolled during active disease. The CDR3 runs from the conserved cysteine through the conserved F or W. Fields, in order: V gene, D gene, J gene, CDR3 protein. D genes are given only for firm matches.

>TRBV11-2|NA|TRBJ1-2
CASTSLGQGLGYTF
>TRBV7-5|NA|TRBJ2-1
CARSAGIAGDEQFF
>TRBV7-2|NA|TRBJ1-3
CASSLAEGQGVRFSGNTIYF
>TRBV19|TRBD1|TRBJ2-2
CASTLDRRSGELFF
>TRBV18|NA|TRBJ1-4
CASSSYQGSTNEKLFF
>TRBV27|NA|TRBJ1-1
CASSLGWGYEAFF
>TRBV24-1|NA|TRBJ2-7
CATSDSRGYEQYF
>TRBV19|NA|TRBJ1-5
CASSSAGNQPQHF
>TRBV5-4|TRBD2|TRBJ2-7
CASSPRGNSALHYEQYF
>TRBV29-1|NA|TRBJ1-2
CSVEGTTNYGYTF
>TRBV7-2|NA|TRBJ1-4
CASSLGGPPRVFEKLFF
>TRBV25-1|TRBD2|TRBJ2-1
CASSEGRTSLDEQFF
>TRBV9|TRBD2|TRBJ2-3
CASSSAEVAGGTTDTQYF
>TRBV2|NA|TRBJ1-6
CASSEQGPGGGLHF
>TRBV11-1|TRBD1|TRBJ2-1
CANNRGPTRYNEQFF
>TRBV5-1|NA|TRBJ2-1
CASSVSLSSYNEQFF
>TRBV30|TRBD1|TRBJ2-6
CAWSPGQGSGANVLTF
>TRBV6-6|TRBD2|TRBJ2-5
CASSQAGGRETQYF
>TRBV27|TRBD1|TRBJ2-7
CASSLSRIDRVLSYEQYF
>TRBV6-6|TRBD2|TRBJ2-5
CASSPRTRAETQYF
>TRBV28|TRBD1|TRBJ2-2
CASRLPGGDTGELFF